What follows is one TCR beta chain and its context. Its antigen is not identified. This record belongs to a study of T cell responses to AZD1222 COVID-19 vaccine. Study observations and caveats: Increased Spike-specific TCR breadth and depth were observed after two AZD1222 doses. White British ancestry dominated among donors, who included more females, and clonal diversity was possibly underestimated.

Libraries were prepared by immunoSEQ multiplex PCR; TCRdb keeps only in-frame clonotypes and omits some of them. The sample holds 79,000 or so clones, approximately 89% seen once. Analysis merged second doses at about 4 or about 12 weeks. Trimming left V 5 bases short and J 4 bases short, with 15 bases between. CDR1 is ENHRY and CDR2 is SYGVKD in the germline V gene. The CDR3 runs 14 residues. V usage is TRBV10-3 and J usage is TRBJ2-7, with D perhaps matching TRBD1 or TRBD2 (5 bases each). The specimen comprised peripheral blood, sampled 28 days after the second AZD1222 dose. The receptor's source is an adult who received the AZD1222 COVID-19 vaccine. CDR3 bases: TGTGCCATCAGTTCCGGGACGGAGAGATACGAGCAGTACGTC. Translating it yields CAISSGTERYEQYV.